Below, one T cell receptor (beta chain) is given with its context. The antigen is undetermined. Expressed TCRB transcripts were sequenced, since all the RNA that had been isolated was reverse transcribed. This table comes from immunoSEQ multiplex PCR, and its TCRdb copy is limited to in-frame clones, with some not included. The sample holds 450,000 or so clones, approximately 10% seen once. Cell sorting via CD45RO/CCR7/CD25/CD127/CD95/CD27 was performed to obtain CD4+ naive, central memory, regulatory and stem cell-like memory cells. Every sorted population was more than 95% pure. This specimen belongs to a study of beta chain features in type 1 diabetes. General observations from the study: Patients' naive, central memory and Treg TCRB repertoires seemed closer to one another than those of healthy donors.

With 8 bases removed from V and 3 bases from J, the gap between germline ends came to 12 bases. Germline V gives CDR1 SGHTA, CDR2 FQGNSA. CDR3 length: 13 amino acids. The chain carries TRBV7-2 and TRBJ2-3; D perhaps matches TRBD2 (6 bases). Sequencing input: naive CD4+ T cells from blood. This TCR derives from a woman in her late teens or twenties in good health. CDR3 amino acids: CASREGGTDTQYF. CDR3 DNA: TGTGCCAGCCGTGAGGGAGGTACAGATACGCAGTATTTT.